A selection of T cell receptor beta chains follows, all from one sample in a study of cytomegalovirus exposure and HLA in healthy donors. Data came from immunoSEQ multiplex PCR; TCRdb stores just in-frame clones and leaves some out. The sample lists about 260,000 clones, almost 85% seen once, with about 2% in the top ten. What was sequenced was PBMCs. The receptors originated from a woman in her thirties or forties in good health and CMV-seropositive. Both conserved end residues are trimmed from each CDR3. Each record gives: CDR3 protein, J gene, V gene.

cdr3_aa: ASSLVGSDEQY
j_call: TRBJ2-7
v_call: TRBV5-1

cdr3_aa: ASSIRGKGNQPQH
j_call: TRBJ1-5
v_call: TRBV19

cdr3_aa: ASTFYGELF
j_call: TRBJ2-2
v_call: TRBV28

cdr3_aa: SAQDYEQY
j_call: TRBJ2-7
v_call: TRBV20-1

cdr3_aa: ASSDHSQGEDGYT
j_call: TRBJ1-2
v_call: TRBV6-1

cdr3_aa: ASSLGQGGEVTQY
j_call: TRBJ2-5
v_call: TRBV27

cdr3_aa: ASSYNQALF
j_call: TRBJ2-1
v_call: TRBV6-5

cdr3_aa: ASSGQAYGYT
j_call: TRBJ1-2
v_call: TRBV6-1

cdr3_aa: ASSEGQGRWANYGYT
j_call: TRBJ1-2
v_call: TRBV25-1

cdr3_aa: ASSLEAWQGAPEAF
j_call: TRBJ1-1
v_call: TRBV28

cdr3_aa: ASTTGGSYEQY
j_call: TRBJ2-7
v_call: TRBV2

cdr3_aa: SVDRGTEQF
j_call: TRBJ2-1
v_call: TRBV29-1

cdr3_aa: ASGRSDYEQY
j_call: TRBJ2-7
v_call: TRBV6-6

cdr3_aa: ASSPTGIGRQPQH
j_call: TRBJ1-5
v_call: TRBV19

cdr3_aa: ASRLTGFTDTQY
j_call: TRBJ2-3
v_call: TRBV5-1

cdr3_aa: ASSVNTGELF
j_call: TRBJ2-2
v_call: TRBV30

cdr3_aa: SVALGTSSYEQF
j_call: TRBJ2-1
v_call: TRBV29-1

cdr3_aa: ASSPGTLLTEAF
j_call: TRBJ1-1
v_call: TRBV9

cdr3_aa: ASSLGFGTSPLGTQY
j_call: TRBJ2-5
v_call: TRBV7-6

cdr3_aa: SAFFGDSNYEQY
j_call: TRBJ2-7
v_call: TRBV29-1

cdr3_aa: ASSEGGLAGGPVETQY
j_call: TRBJ2-5
v_call: TRBV7-9

cdr3_aa: ASSRQGAYEQY
j_call: TRBJ2-7
v_call: TRBV28

cdr3_aa: AIRGQGAGGELF
j_call: TRBJ2-2
v_call: TRBV10-3

cdr3_aa: ASSSQGMTYNEQF
j_call: TRBJ2-1
v_call: TRBV27

cdr3_aa: ASSPQNEQF
j_call: TRBJ2-1
v_call: TRBV7-9

cdr3_aa: ASSESGFPGELF
j_call: TRBJ2-2
v_call: TRBV25-1

cdr3_aa: ARQRLGDTQY
j_call: TRBJ2-3
v_call: TRBV2

cdr3_aa: ASSSQLGQGVNEQY
j_call: TRBJ2-7
v_call: TRBV7-2

cdr3_aa: AISVGGNYEQY
j_call: TRBJ2-7
v_call: TRBV10-3

cdr3_aa: ASSEGLVSLDEQF
j_call: TRBJ2-1
v_call: TRBV9

cdr3_aa: ASSSGQGAEETQY
j_call: TRBJ2-5
v_call: TRBV19

cdr3_aa: ASSQNRGRQETQY
j_call: TRBJ2-5
v_call: TRBV4-2

cdr3_aa: ASSLQPGQGADYGYT
j_call: TRBJ1-2
v_call: TRBV28

cdr3_aa: ASTQGAGNTIY
j_call: TRBJ1-3
v_call: TRBV28

cdr3_aa: AWSAKEGLAGVFFYNEQF
j_call: TRBJ2-1
v_call: TRBV30

cdr3_aa: ASSGTGGNSPLH
j_call: TRBJ1-6
v_call: TRBV19

cdr3_aa: ASSLLSLAGPREQF
j_call: TRBJ2-1
v_call: TRBV28

cdr3_aa: ASSLTSGRAIGETQY
j_call: TRBJ2-5
v_call: TRBV5-5

cdr3_aa: AWSAEWDTIY
j_call: TRBJ1-3
v_call: TRBV30

cdr3_aa: ASSRSNRDLTGELF
j_call: TRBJ2-2
v_call: TRBV11-2

cdr3_aa: ASSPGVLQGALNNSPLH
j_call: TRBJ1-6
v_call: TRBV7-9

cdr3_aa: ASSARGTSGRVGGELF
j_call: TRBJ2-2
v_call: TRBV9

cdr3_aa: ASSQRDSEGYT
j_call: TRBJ1-2
v_call: TRBV4-3

cdr3_aa: ASSFPTDRREETQY
j_call: TRBJ2-5
v_call: TRBV7-9

cdr3_aa: AWSVSRVTMNTEAF
j_call: TRBJ1-1
v_call: TRBV30

cdr3_aa: ASSLAGGREQY
j_call: TRBJ2-7
v_call: TRBV6-5

cdr3_aa: ASTPPPTSGNTYEQY
j_call: TRBJ2-7
v_call: TRBV5-6

cdr3_aa: ASSRGLAGSNEQF
j_call: TRBJ2-1
v_call: TRBV7-7

cdr3_aa: ASTHNTEAF
j_call: TRBJ1-1
v_call: TRBV19

cdr3_aa: ASSPRGEGTQY
j_call: TRBJ2-5
v_call: TRBV4-3

cdr3_aa: AANRQGHSYEQY
j_call: TRBJ2-7
v_call: TRBV7-9